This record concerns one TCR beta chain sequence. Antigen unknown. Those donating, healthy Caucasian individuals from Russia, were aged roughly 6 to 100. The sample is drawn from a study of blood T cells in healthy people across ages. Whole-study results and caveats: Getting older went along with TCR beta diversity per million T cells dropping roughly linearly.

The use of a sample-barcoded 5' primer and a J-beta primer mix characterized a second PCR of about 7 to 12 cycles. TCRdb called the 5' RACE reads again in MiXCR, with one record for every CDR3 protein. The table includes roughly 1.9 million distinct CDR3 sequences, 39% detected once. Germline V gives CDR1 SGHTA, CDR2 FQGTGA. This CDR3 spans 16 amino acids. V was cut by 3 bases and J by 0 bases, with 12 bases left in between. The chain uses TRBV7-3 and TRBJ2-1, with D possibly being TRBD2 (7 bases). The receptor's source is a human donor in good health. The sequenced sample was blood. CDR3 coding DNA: TGTGCCAGCAGCTTCCGGGGGGCGAGCTCCTACAATGAGCAGTTCTTC. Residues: CASSFRGASSYNEQFF.